This TCR beta chain originates from a study of shared clonotypes between healthy human individuals. Adult donors, all healthy and HIV-negative, had no recent acute infections or vaccinations. The method was immunoSEQ multiplex PCR; TCRdb's version includes in-frame clones alone and lacks a portion of them. Of a few hundred thousand clones detected, over 75% appear once; the ten largest clones hold under 20%. Germline CDR1 is SNHLY and CDR2 is FYNNEI. V dropped 4 bases and J dropped 10 bases, with 13 bases sitting between them. This CDR3 is 12 amino acids long. The sequence was obtained from a man in his late teens or twenties in good health. V gene TRBV2 combines with J gene TRBJ1-2; the D is unclear. Material for sequencing was memory CD8+ T cells sorted from blood. Specified subset: CD45RO+ cells pooled with CCR7-negative TemRA cells. The CDR3 DNA follows: TGTGCCAGCAGTGCGCACGGATACATCTACACCTTC. Amino acids: CASSAHGYIYTF.